The clone carrying this T cell receptor beta chain was counted ten times or more. This record belongs to a study of blood T cells in healthy people across ages. CDR1 is MNHEY, CDR2 SVGEGT, per germline. V shed 5 bases and J shed 2 bases, with 4 bases lying between them. The CDR3 consists of 11 residues. Using a J-beta primer mix together with a sample-barcoded 5' primer, a second PCR was run for roughly 6 to 12 cycles. Via MiXCR, TCRdb re-called the 5' RACE reads, giving one row per CDR3 protein. Found here are about 970,000 distinct CDR3 sequences, roughly half of them singletons; the top ten hold 20% to 25%.

The sequencing sample was made of blood. This receptor was obtained from a woman aged 55-75 years in good health. The chain has TRBV6-2 or TRBV6-3 and TRBJ2-7; D is unresolved. The CDR3 nucleotides read TGTGCCAGCAGTGAAACCTACGAGCAGTACTTC. It specifies CASSETYEQYF.